Following are 16 T cell receptor beta chains from one sample sequenced in a study of cytomegalovirus exposure and HLA in healthy donors. The study ran its PCR with 60 Vbeta and 13 Jbeta primers. Sequenced by immunoSEQ multiplex PCR; TCRdb stores in-frame clones only, minus some. The data contain under 200,000 clones, approximately 78% of them singletons. Sequencing used PBMCs. The receptors originated from a girl aged 2-10 years in good health and CMV-seropositive.

The rearrangement uses TRBV7-9 and TRBJ1-4; 8 bases match TRBD1. V lost 5 bases and J lost 4; bases outside the gene matches: 9. This CDR3 has 16 residues. CDR1 and CDR2 from the germline V gene are SEHNR and FQNEAQ (reference sequence). The CDR3 nucleotides read TGTGCCAGCAGCCTCCGGACAGGGAAGAGTAATGAAAAACTGTTTTTT. Translated, it gives CASSLRTGKSNEKLFF.

This sequence joins TRBV28 and TRBJ2-1; D is unresolved. Trimming removed 5 bases from V and 10 bases from J, with 12 bases in between. Germline V gene sequence: CDR1 MDHEN, CDR2 SYDVKM. The CDR3 runs 12 residues. The CDR3: CASSLLRREQFF. The CDR3 nucleotides are TGTGCCAGCAGTCTCCTACGTCGGGAGCAGTTCTTC.

CDR3 in DNA: TGTGCCAGCAGCGCCCAGAGAGGGCTTAGGACTGAAGCTTTCTTT. It yields the protein CASSAQRGLRTEAFF. This chain connects TRBV9 to TRBJ1-1; unclear D gene. Germline values: CDR1 SGDLS, CDR2 YYNGEE. V gave up 3 bases and J gave up 5 bases, with 17 bases separating them. The CDR3 extends over 15 amino acids.

V usage is TRBV9 and J usage is TRBJ2-2, with 13 bases matching TRBD2. Germline V gene sequence: CDR1 SGDLS, CDR2 YYNGEE. The CDR3 is 21 residues long. The trim removed 4 bases at V and 0 bases at J, leaving 15 bases unmatched. CDR3: CASSPHPRGTSGAPNTGELFF. Written as DNA, the CDR3 is TGTGCCAGCAGCCCTCATCCGAGGGGGACTAGCGGGGCTCCGAACACCGGGGAGCTGTTTTTT.

The genes are TRBV19 and TRBJ2-1; 7 bases are a match to TRBD2. The CDR3 contains 17 residues. J gave up 0 bases and V 6 bases, and 11 bases lay outside the gene matches. From germline, CDR1 is LNHDA and CDR2 SQIVND (reference sequence). The CDR3 sequence is CASSWSGTLSSYNEQFF. CDR3 coding DNA: TGTGCCAGTAGCTGGAGCGGGACCCTGAGCTCCTACAATGAGCAGTTCTTC. Filled out from reference TRBV19 and TRBJ2-1, the complete variable domain reads DGGITQSPKYLFRKEGQNVTLSCEQNLNHDAMYWYRQDPGQGLRLIYYSQIVNDFQKGDIAEGYSVSREKKESFPLTVTSAQKNPTAFYLCASSWSGTLSSYNEQFFGPGTRLTVL.

The chain has TRBV10-3 and TRBJ2-3; 14 bases match TRBD2. This CDR3 has 15 amino acids. The V and J ends lost 6 bases and 5 bases, in that order; junction bases with no gene match: 4. The germline gives CDR1 ENHRY, CDR2 SYGVKD. The DNA of the CDR3 is TGTGCCATCAGGGGACTAGCGGGAGTGAGAGATACGCAGTATTTT. Its translation: CAIRGLAGVRDTQYF.

The V call is TRBV5-1, the J call TRBJ2-7; 9 bases are shared with TRBD1. J was trimmed by 1 base and V by 9 bases; bases with no gene match: 5. The CDR3 is made up of 13 amino acids. Germline V gene data show CDR1 as SGHRS and CDR2 as YFSETQ. The CDR3 protein is CATSGQGSYEQYF. CDR3 nucleotides: TGCGCCACTTCGGGACAGGGATCCTACGAGCAGTACTTC.

The V and J genes are TRBV5-1 and TRBJ2-7, with 10 positions matching TRBD2. V gave up 0 bases and J gave up 0 bases; unmatched junction bases: 6. The CDR3 extends over 17 amino acids. Germline V gives CDR1 SGHRS, CDR2 YFSETQ. The CDR3 region is CASSLGGLALYSYEQYF. In DNA, the CDR3 is TGCGCCAGCAGCTTGGGGGGACTAGCGTTGTACTCCTACGAGCAGTACTTC.

This sequence joins TRBV10-3 and TRBJ2-7; weak D call: TRBD1 (6 bases). The V end lost 7 bases, the J end lost 2 bases, and 18 bases lay between the germline ends. CDR1 is ENHRY, CDR2 SYGVKD, per germline. This CDR3 comprises 15 residues. The CDR3 nucleotides read TGTGCCATCACCGACCCAGGGACAAGTCCCTACGAGCAGTACTTC. Encoded protein: CAITDPGTSPYEQYF.

This clone was observed once. Here the CDR3 DNA reads TGTGCCAGCAGCTTAGCGGCGGGGGGTGGGAACTATGGCTACACCTTC. Its protein product is CASSLAAGGGNYGYTF. V gene TRBV11-2 combines with J gene TRBJ1-2; D perhaps matches TRBD1 (5 bases). Between the trimmed V and J ends, which lost 1 base and 2 bases, there was a span of 14 bases. CDR3 length: 16 residues. From germline, CDR1 is SGHAT and CDR2 FQNNGV.

Details on this clone: The same CDR3 is also encoded by other DNA sequences in this sample. The rearrangement links TRBV5-1 to TRBJ1-1; TRBD1 agrees at 7 bases. Germline values: CDR1 SGHRS, CDR2 YFSETQ. V lost 6 bases to trimming and J lost 4 bases; unmatched junction nucleotides: 9. The CDR3 consists of 14 residues. The CDR3, as DNA: TGCGCCAGCACCTTTACAGGGGTAGGCACTGAAGCTTTCTTT. Translation gives CASTFTGVGTEAFF.

The chain is built from TRBV4-1 and TRBJ1-3, with D perhaps TRBD1 (6 bases). From germline, CDR1 is MGHRA and CDR2 YSYEKL. CDR3 length: 14 amino acids. With 2 bases removed from V and 9 bases from J, the gap between germline ends came to 14 bases. CDR3 amino acids: CASSQLGTISTIYF. The DNA of the CDR3 is TGCGCCAGCAGCCAACTAGGGACAATTAGCACCATATATTTT.

V usage is TRBV27 and J usage is TRBJ1-2; TRBD1 might be the D (5 bases). The CDR3 covers 17 residues. Deletions cut 1 base from V and 6 bases from J, with 21 bases between. Germline loops: CDR1 MNHEY, CDR2 SMNVEV (reference sequence). CDR3 in DNA: TGTGCCAGCAGTTTATTGTACCCCGGGGGGGATGAGGATGGCTACACCTTC. Its protein product is CASSLLYPGGDEDGYTF.

The chain joins TRBV6-6 to TRBJ2-7; 9 nucleotides line up with TRBD2. Per the germline V gene, CDR1 is MNHNY and CDR2 is SVGAGI (reference sequence). CDR3 length: 15 amino acids. V was pared by 4 bases and J by 6 bases, with 10 bases of the junction left unmatched. The CDR3 coding sequence is TGTGCCAGCAGTTCCTTAGCGGGAGTACGCGGCGAGCAGTACTTC. Its translation: CASSSLAGVRGEQYF.

This clone has just a few counts. The chain recombines TRBV5-6 with TRBJ2-7; D is unclear. CDR1 is SGHDT, CDR2 YYEEEE, per germline. The CDR3 runs 14 residues. V was clipped by 1 base and J by 3 bases, with 11 bases between them. CDR3 amino acids: CASSLRHVLYEQYF. In nucleotides, the CDR3 is TGTGCCAGCAGCTTGCGCCACGTACTCTACGAGCAGTACTTC.

The CDR3 region has the DNA TGTGCCAGCAGTACACCATACCTCACAGATACGCAGTATTTT. Protein: CASSTPYLTDTQYF. The chain uses TRBV27 and TRBJ2-3; D not certain. The ends were cut back, 5 bases at V and 2 bases at J, with 11 bases in the middle. In germline, CDR1 is MNHEY, CDR2 SMNVEV (reference sequence). This CDR3 has 14 amino acids.